The 28 T cell receptor beta chains listed next were all sequenced from one sample in a study of human T cells and chemical hapten exposure. Time point indicated: patch test 3, about 24 weeks after DPC sensitization. Treatment in this sample: therapeutic diphenylcyclopropenone sensitization with weekly scalp DPC. TCRdb used MiXCR to reprocess the RACE reads, holding one entry per CDR3 protein. The sample has roughly 84,000 distinct CDR3 sequences; less than 14% are singletons. This sample comprised whole blood, obtained in connection with sensitization to the hapten diphenylcyclopropenone (DPC). The receptors derive from a woman in her forties or fifties with alopecia areata. Some clones in this sample may be carry-over from other donors' samples.

The sample holds many counts of this clonotype. The chain joins TRBV30 to TRBJ1-1; D is perhaps TRBD1 (6 bases). With 5 bases removed from V and 9 bases from J, the gap between germline ends came to 22 bases. The germline V gene encodes CDR1 GTSNPN and CDR2 SVGIG (reference sequence). The CDR3 contains 14 residues. CDR3 amino acids: CAWGALHRDTKAFF. The DNA of the CDR3 is TGTGCCTGGGGGGCCCTCCACAGGGATACGAAAGCTTTCTTT.

This clonotype was seen ten or more times. The gene calls are TRBV6-2 or TRBV6-3 and TRBJ1-2; D not certain. The CDR3 length is 13 residues. The germline V gene encodes CDR1 MNHEY and CDR2 SVGEGT. The V end was cut by 2 bases, the J end by 6 bases, with 10 bases between. CDR3 loop: CASSYVPTNGYTF. The CDR3 bases are TGTGCCAGCAGTTACGTCCCGACGAATGGCTACACCTTC.

At least ten counts were recorded for this clonotype. The CDR3 DNA sequence: TGTGCCAGCAGTTTTTTAGAGGGCCTCTCCTACGAGCAGTACTTC. As protein: CASSFLEGLSYEQYF. The chain has TRBV28 and TRBJ2-7, with a possible D match to TRBD2 (5 bases). Germline values: CDR1 MDHEN, CDR2 SYDVKM. This CDR3 is 15 amino acids long. Trimming left V 3 bases short and J 0 bases short, with 12 bases between.

This rearrangement joins TRBV7-2 to TRBJ2-1; 8 bases align to TRBD2. The CDR3 length is 16 residues. CDR1 is SGHTA and CDR2 is FQGNSA in the germline V gene. V lost 5 bases to trimming and J lost 4 bases; unmatched junction nucleotides: 10. The CDR3 bases are TGTGCCAGCAGCCGAAAAGCGGGAGTTTTGTACAATGAGCAGTTCTTC. Its translation is CASSRKAGVLYNEQFF.

The V call is TRBV30, the J call TRBJ2-2; 8 bases line up with TRBD2. The germline V gene encodes CDR1 GTSNPN and CDR2 SVGIG (reference sequence). This CDR3 is built from 14 residues. V trimming: 3 bases; J trimming: 4 bases; junction bases outside the gene matches: 4. CDR3 bases: TGTGCCTGGAGGGCCCGGGGGGGCACCGGGGAGCTGTTTTTT. It is translated as CAWRARGGTGELFF.

At least ten counts were recorded for this clonotype. This chain connects TRBV5-4 to TRBJ2-5; D gene unclear. The germline V gene has CDR1 SGHNT and CDR2 YYREEE (reference sequence). Trimming removed 4 bases from V and 5 bases from J, with 12 bases in between. This CDR3 has 13 residues. Here the CDR3 DNA reads TGTGCCAGCAGCCGCGAAAGTCGGGAGACCCAGTACTTC. This sequence encodes CASSRESRETQYF.

The chain carries TRBV6-5 and TRBJ2-3, with 7 bases identical to TRBD2. The CDR3 loop spans 16 amino acids. Trimming cost V 0 bases and J 6 bases; bases outside gene matches: 9. CDR1 is MNHEY, CDR2 SVGAGI, per germline. The CDR3 loop reads CASSYSVAGVLDTQYF. In nucleotides, the CDR3 is TGTGCCAGCAGTTACTCGGTCGCGGGAGTTCTGGATACGCAGTATTTT.

There are many counts of this clonotype. This chain uses TRBV13 with TRBJ2-3, with TRBD1 matching over 7 bases. V shed 6 bases, J shed 7 bases, and the junction held 13 bases outside the gene matches. Per germline, CDR1 PRHDT and CDR2 FYEKMQ (reference sequence). This CDR3 has 15 amino acids. CDR3 coding DNA: TGTGCCAGCAGACCTACCGGGACAGACCTATATACGCAGTATTTT. As protein: CASRPTGTDLYTQYF.

This clonotype is medium-sized within its sample. The V and J genes are TRBV27 and TRBJ1-5, with D perhaps matching TRBD1 (6 bases). Germline V lookup: CDR1 MNHEY, CDR2 SMNVEV (reference sequence). V shed 5 bases and J shed 4 bases, with 12 bases lying between them. This CDR3 comprises 14 residues. The CDR3 DNA sequence: TGTGCCAGCAGTCTGGGGGCCTGGAATCAGCCCCAGCATTTT. Translating it yields CASSLGAWNQPQHF.

This clonotype was picked up a small number of times. Given a much more abundant clone one base away, this may be a read error. The chain links TRBV6-6 to TRBJ2-1; D unresolved. The CDR3 has 12 residues. CDR1 is MNHNY, CDR2 SVGAGI, per germline (reference sequence). V was trimmed by 5 bases and J by 4 bases, leaving 6 bases between them. The CDR3 is CASSHPYNEQFF. The CDR3, as DNA: TGTGCCAGCAGTCACCCTTACAATGAGCAGTTCTTC.

This clonotype was recorded many times. The J gene is TRBJ1-1, the V gene TRBV6-5, with 10 bases fitting TRBD1. The CDR3 has 16 residues. Germline V gives CDR1 MNHEY, CDR2 SVGAGI. With V trimmed by 4 bases and J by 4 bases, 9 bases remained unmatched. For the CDR3, the DNA is TGTGCCAGCAGTTTAGCCGCTGGACAGGGGGGCACTGAAGCTTTCTTT. Protein product: CASSLAAGQGGTEAFF.

This clonotype is labeled medium-sized. V and J are TRBV7-9 and TRBJ2-7, with D perhaps TRBD1 or TRBD2 (5 bases each). V lost 5 bases and J 6 bases, leaving 14 bases between the germline ends. Germline V lookup: CDR1 SEHNR, CDR2 FQNEAQ (reference sequence). The CDR3 extends over 13 amino acids. CDR3 sequence: CASSQGDHPEQYF. The CDR3 DNA sequence: TGTGCCAGCAGCCAAGGGGACCACCCCGAGCAGTACTTC.

This clonotype was seen only a few times. This chain links TRBV28 with TRBJ1-2, with 9 bases matching TRBD1. The CDR3 is 15 residues long. V trimming: 5 bases; J trimming: 5 bases; junction bases outside the gene matches: 9. The germline V gene encodes CDR1 MDHEN and CDR2 SYDVKM. The CDR3 loop reads CASSQGTGRDYGYTF. The CDR3 coding sequence is TGTGCCAGCAGTCAAGGGACAGGGAGAGATTATGGCTACACCTTC.

In this sample, this clonotype turned up many times. The rearrangement links TRBV11-2 to TRBJ2-1, with D possibly TRBD2 on 6 matching bases. Germline CDR1 SGHAT, CDR2 FQNNGV. The CDR3 is 15 residues long. Trimming pared 2 bases from V and 7 bases from J, leaving 15 bases between. The CDR3 coding sequence is TGTGCCAGCAGCTTATCTTGGGGGAGGTCGAATGAGCAGTTCTTC. Translated, it gives CASSLSWGRSNEQFF.

This clonotype was counted between two and nine times. The gene calls are TRBV7-9 and TRBJ2-7, with 11 bases aligning to TRBD1. Germline V lookup: CDR1 SEHNR, CDR2 FQNEAQ (reference sequence). This CDR3 is 15 amino acids long. V trimming: 1 base; J trimming: 2 bases; junction bases outside the gene matches: 1. CDR3 DNA: TGTGCCAGCAGCTTAGGGGGACAGGGGGCCTACGAGCAGTACTTC. Its protein product is CASSLGGQGAYEQYF.

Only a few counts were recorded for this clonotype. V usage is TRBV18 and J usage is TRBJ1-6; 8 bases are shared with TRBD1. Germline CDR1 KGHSH, CDR2 LQKENI. V shed 3 bases and J 6 bases; nucleotides not matched to a gene: 4. This CDR3 spans 15 amino acids. CDR3 sequence: CASSPWDRPNSPLHF. For the CDR3, the DNA is TGTGCCAGCTCACCTTGGGACAGGCCTAATTCACCCCTCCACTTT.

This clonotype was observed at least ten times. The V and J genes are TRBV5-4 and TRBJ1-4; TRBD1 aligns across 9 bases. With V trimmed by 4 bases and J by 7 bases, 11 bases remained unmatched. Germline V gene lookup returns CDR1 SGHNT and CDR2 YYREEE (reference sequence). The CDR3 covers 16 residues. The CDR3 loop is CASSLSATGGFEKLFF. Here the CDR3 DNA reads TGTGCCAGCAGCCTGTCAGCGACAGGGGGATTTGAAAAACTGTTTTTT.

This chain links TRBV6-5 with TRBJ2-3, with D tentatively TRBD2 (6 bases). CDR3 length: 16 residues. The V end was cut by 0 bases, the J end by 1 base, with 11 bases between. Germline V gene data show CDR1 as MNHEY and CDR2 as SVGAGI. CDR3 sequence: CASSYSRTTGTDTQYF. The DNA for the CDR3 is TGTGCCAGCAGTTACTCGCGGACTACCGGCACAGATACGCAGTATTTT.

This clonotype was seen many times. The V and J genes are TRBV25-1 and TRBJ2-7; 7 nucleotides match TRBD1. V was pared by 4 bases and J by 0 bases, with 6 bases of the junction left unmatched. The CDR3 loop spans 15 amino acids. Germline loops: CDR1 MGHDK, CDR2 SYGVNS. The CDR3 region is CASSATTGVSYEQYF. The CDR3 DNA reads TGTGCCAGCAGTGCCACAACAGGGGTCTCCTACGAGCAGTACTTC.

This clonotype was seen a handful of times. This chain links TRBV7-2 with TRBJ2-7; D is tentatively TRBD1 or TRBD2 (6 bases each). Germline CDR1 reads SGHTA; CDR2 reads FQGNSA. Trimming shortened V by 6 bases and J by 2 bases, and 14 bases separated the two germline ends. The CDR3 is made up of 14 amino acids. DNA of the CDR3: TGTGCCAGCAGTAAAGGGGGGACCACCTACGAGCAGTACTTC. Protein: CASSKGGTTYEQYF. The full variable domain, in which reference TRBV7-2 and TRBJ2-7 provide the parts outside the CDR3, is GAGVSQSPSNKVTEKGKDVELRCDPISGHTALYWYRQSLGQGLEFLIYFQGNSAPDKSGLPSDRFSAERTGGSVSTLTIQRTQQEDSAVYLCASSKGGTTYEQYFGPGTRLTVT.

A few counts support this clonotype. This chain uses TRBV14 with TRBJ2-3; D is uncertain. This CDR3 spans 14 amino acids. Germline CDR1 is SGHDN and CDR2 is FVKESK. V lost 0 bases and J lost 1, with 5 bases in between. Here the CDR3 reads CASSQDLGTDTQYF. Here the CDR3 DNA reads TGTGCCAGCAGCCAAGATCTTGGCACAGATACGCAGTATTTT. The full variable domain, in which reference TRBV14 and TRBJ2-3 provide the parts outside the CDR3, is EAGVTQFPSHSVIEKGQTVTLRCDPISGHDNLYWYRRVMGKEIKFLLHFVKESKQDESGMPNNRFLAERTGGTYSTLKVQPAELEDSGVYFCASSQDLGTDTQYFGPGTRLTVL.

The chain recombines TRBV18 with TRBJ2-1; TRBD2 aligns across 13 bases. Germline V gene data show CDR1 as KGHSH and CDR2 as LQKENI. The J segment lost 5 bases and the V segment lost 2 bases, leaving 6 bases of the junction unmatched. This CDR3 contains 17 residues. CDR3 sequence: CASSPVTSGRTHNEQFF. CDR3 sequence (DNA): TGTGCCAGCTCACCAGTGACTAGCGGGAGGACCCACAATGAGCAGTTCTTC.

The chain couples TRBV5-4 to TRBJ2-7; unclear D gene. V shed 0 bases and J shed 2 bases, with 9 bases lying between them. The CDR3 runs to 14 residues. The germline gives CDR1 SGHNT, CDR2 YYREEE (reference sequence). CDR3 coding DNA: TGTGCCAGCAGCTTGGGGCTCAACCCCTACGAGCAGTACTTC. It codes for CASSLGLNPYEQYF.

This clonotype appeared a few times. V gene TRBV30 combines with J gene TRBJ1-1, with unresolved D. CDR3 length: 13 amino acids. Germline V gene lookup returns CDR1 GTSNPN and CDR2 SVGIG (reference sequence). V was trimmed by 3 bases and J by 4 bases, leaving 12 bases between them. CDR3 nucleotide sequence: TGTGCCTGGAGAGGTCACACCATCACTGAAGCTTTCTTT. Translating it yields CAWRGHTITEAFF. Variable domain in full (rest from reference TRBV30 and TRBJ1-1): SQTIHQWPATLVQPVGSPLSLECTVEGTSNPNLYWYRQAAGRGLQLLFYSVGIGQISSEVPQNLSASRPQDRQFILSSKKLLLSDSGFYLCAWRGHTITEAFFGQGTRLTVV.

The rearrangement links TRBV7-9 to TRBJ1-2; D not resolved. Germline V CDR1 and CDR2: SEHNR, FQNEAQ (reference sequence). Trimming took 5 bases from V and 4 from J, leaving 11 bases between them. CDR3 length: 13 residues. The CDR3 loop reads CASSVEGPYGYTF. DNA for the CDR3: TGTGCCAGCAGCGTAGAGGGTCCCTATGGCTACACCTTC.

This clonotype was seen many times. The rearrangement links TRBV19 to TRBJ1-4; weak D call: TRBD1 (5 bases). Trimming took 7 bases from V and 6 from J, leaving 15 bases between them. The CDR3 is 14 amino acids. Germline CDR1 is LNHDA and CDR2 is SQIVND (reference sequence). The CDR3 coding sequence is TGTGCCAGTAAGGTCCGAACAGGAGATGAAAAACTGTTTTTT. Translated: CASKVRTGDEKLFF.

The chain joins TRBV27 to TRBJ2-5; D uncertain. Trimming took 5 bases from V and 0 from J, leaving 7 bases between them. The CDR3 loop spans 13 amino acids. Germline V gives CDR1 MNHEY, CDR2 SMNVEV (reference sequence). The CDR3 spells CASSRAYQETQYF. CDR3 DNA sequence: TGTGCCAGCAGTCGGGCCTACCAAGAGACCCAGTACTTC.

This clonotype was counted ten times or more. This chain links TRBV18 with TRBJ2-3; D not certain. Per germline, CDR1 KGHSH and CDR2 LQKENI. V was pared by 3 bases and J by 1 base, with 11 bases between. CDR3 length: 15 amino acids. CDR3 region: CASSPLGSGTDTQYF. In DNA, the CDR3 is TGTGCCAGCTCACCCTTAGGCTCGGGCACAGATACGCAGTATTTT.